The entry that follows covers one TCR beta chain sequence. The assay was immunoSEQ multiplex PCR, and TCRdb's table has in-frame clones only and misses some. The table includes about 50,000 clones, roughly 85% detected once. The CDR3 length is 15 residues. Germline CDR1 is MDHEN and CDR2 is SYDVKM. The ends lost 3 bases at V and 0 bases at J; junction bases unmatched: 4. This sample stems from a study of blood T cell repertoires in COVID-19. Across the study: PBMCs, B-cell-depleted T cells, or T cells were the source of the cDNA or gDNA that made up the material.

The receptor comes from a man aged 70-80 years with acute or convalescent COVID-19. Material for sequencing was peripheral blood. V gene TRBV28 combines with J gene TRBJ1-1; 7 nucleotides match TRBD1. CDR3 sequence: CASSFGTAMNTEAFF. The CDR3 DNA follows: TGTGCCAGCAGTTTTGGGACAGCCATGAACACTGAAGCTTTCTTT. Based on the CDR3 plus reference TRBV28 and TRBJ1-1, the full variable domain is DVKVTQSSRYLVKRTGEKVFLECVQDMDHENMFWYRQDPGLGLRLIYFSYDVKMKEKGDIPEGYSVSREKKERFSLILESASTNQTSMYLCASSFGTAMNTEAFFGQGTRLTVV.